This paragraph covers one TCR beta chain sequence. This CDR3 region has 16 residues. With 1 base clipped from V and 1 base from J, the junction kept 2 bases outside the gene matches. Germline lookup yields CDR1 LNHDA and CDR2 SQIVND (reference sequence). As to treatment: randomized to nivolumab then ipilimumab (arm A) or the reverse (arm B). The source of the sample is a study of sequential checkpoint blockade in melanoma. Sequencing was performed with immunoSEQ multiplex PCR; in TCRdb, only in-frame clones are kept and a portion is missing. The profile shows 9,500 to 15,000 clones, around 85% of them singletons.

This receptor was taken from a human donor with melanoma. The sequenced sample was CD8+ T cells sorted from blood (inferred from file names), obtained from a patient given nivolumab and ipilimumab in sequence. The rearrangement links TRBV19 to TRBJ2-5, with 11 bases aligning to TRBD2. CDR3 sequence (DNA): TGTGCCAGTAGTATAGCTAGCGGGGGGTTCCAAGAGACCCAGTACTTC. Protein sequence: CASSIASGGFQETQYF. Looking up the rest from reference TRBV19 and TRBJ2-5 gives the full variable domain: DGGITQSPKYLFRKEGQNVTLSCEQNLNHDAMYWYRQDPGQGLRLIYYSQIVNDFQKGDIAEGYSVSREKKESFPLTVTSAQKNPTAFYLCASSIASGGFQETQYFGPGTRLLVL.